Described below is a single TCR beta chain sequence and its context. Its target is not known. This CDR3 region has 13 residues. The V and J ends lost 11 bases and 1 base, in that order; junction bases with no gene match: 6. Germline CDR1 is ENHRY and CDR2 is SYGVKD. This entry comes from a study of shared clonotypes between healthy human individuals. Study-wide findings and caveats: Only blood was sampled, and tissue TCR repertoires likely differ from blood ones. The rarefaction results pointed to incomplete sorted-subset sequencing despite large depth.

Each subset's genomic DNA was shared equally among a number of immunoSEQ plates. Sequencing was performed with immunoSEQ multiplex PCR; in TCRdb, only in-frame clones are kept and a portion is missing. This table has around 1.9 million clones, 90% to 95% appearing once. Terminally differentiated effector memory CD45RA+ cells were excluded from the naive CD8 cells, which were CD45RO-negative and positively selected for CCR7. Only Caucasian adults living in Nashville, Tennessee served as donors. The sample comprised naive CD8+ T cells from PBMCs. The genes are TRBV10-3 and TRBJ2-3; 7 nucleotides line up with TRBD1. The sequence was obtained from a man between 18 and 35 years old in good health. Some clones in this sample may be carry-over from other donors' samples. The CDR3 protein is CAVRDSRTDTQYF. The CDR3 DNA sequence: TGTGCCGTCCGGGACAGCCGCACAGATACGCAGTATTTT.